The present T cell receptor beta chain was sequenced within a study of blood T cell repertoires in COVID-19. Study background: The cDNA or gDNA used as material had been derived from T cells, B-cell-depleted T cells, or PBMCs.

Seattle cases were enrolled at active infection and followed longitudinally. As handled by the study authors: Researchers report that nucleated cell counts were estimated from reference gene primer amplification. Libraries were prepared by immunoSEQ multiplex PCR; TCRdb keeps only in-frame clonotypes and omits some of them. V, J and clone size reflect that table, while D and trimming were determined from the DNA. This table has more than 200,000 clones, around 87% appearing once. Looked up from germline, CDR1 is SGHNT and CDR2 is YYREEE (reference sequence). The CDR3 loop spans 15 amino acids. Points on this clone: A junction end diverges from the germline sequence, so it may reflect a read error.

The sample consisted of peripheral blood. This receptor was taken from a woman aged 60-75 years with COVID-19, enrolled during active disease. The chain uses TRBV5-4 and TRBJ2-1, with 9 bases that match TRBD1. The CDR3 DNA follows: TGTGCCAGTAGCTTGGTGGGACAGGGACACAATGAGCAGTTCTTC. Protein product: CASSLVGQGHNEQFF.